The 8 T cell receptor beta chains in this list originate from one sample, sequenced in a study. One entry per CDR3 protein results from TCRdb running MiXCR on the 5' RACE reads. The sample shows around 29,000 distinct CDR3 sequences, 26% of them seen only once. Sequencing was done on a sample of naive CD4+ T cells sorted from a lymph node. Described subset: naive CD4+ T cells, CD4+CD45RA+CD25-. All receptors come from a female donor with breast cancer.

There are a few counts of this clonotype. The chain recombines TRBV7-8 with TRBJ2-1, with D perhaps assigned TRBD1 or TRBD2 (5 bases each). CDR3 length: 14 residues. V was shortened by 5 bases and J by 7 bases, with 15 bases between the two germline ends. Germline values: CDR1 SGHVS, CDR2 FQNEAQ. Here the CDR3 reads CASSLGATGNEQFF. In DNA, the CDR3 is TGTGCCAGCAGCCTAGGGGCCACGGGAAATGAGCAGTTCTTC.

This chain connects TRBV6-5 to TRBJ2-1; D gene unclear. The germline V gene encodes CDR1 MNHEY and CDR2 SVGAGI. The CDR3 runs to 15 residues. Trimming took 4 bases from V and 1 from J, leaving 11 bases between them. The CDR3 nucleotides read TGTGCCAGCAGTTCCGCGTACAGTTCCTACAATGAGCAGTTCTTC. As protein: CASSSAYSSYNEQFF.

This clonotype was counted a few times. The chain has TRBV27 and TRBJ1-4; D call uncertain. CDR3 size: 14 residues. Germline V gene sequence: CDR1 MNHEY, CDR2 SMNVEV (reference sequence). V lost 2 bases, J lost 5 bases, and 9 bases lay in between. The CDR3 bases are TGTGCCAGCAGTTTACAGGCCCTAAATGAAAAACTGTTTTTT. This gives the protein CASSLQALNEKLFF.

This clonotype was counted ten times or more. The chain employs TRBV3-1 and TRBJ1-2; D is uncertain. V lost 2 bases and J 4 bases, leaving 14 bases between the germline ends. The CDR3 loop spans 15 amino acids. Germline V CDR1 and CDR2: LGHDT, YNNKEL (reference sequence). This CDR3 reads CASSQSHQRLYGYTF. The CDR3 coding sequence is TGTGCCAGCAGCCAAAGTCACCAGCGCCTCTATGGCTACACCTTC.

This clonotype has a count of ten or more. The chain has TRBV6-6 and TRBJ2-7; D call uncertain. V was cut by 8 bases and J by 0 bases, with 11 bases left in between. Germline CDR1 reads MNHNY; CDR2 reads SVGAGI (reference sequence). This CDR3 spans 13 amino acids. The CDR3 bases are TGTGCCAGCCTAGAAGGTGGCTCCTACGAGCAGTACTTC. Its translation is CASLEGGSYEQYF.

With regard to this clonotype: Because the CDR3 is missing its conserved closing phenylalanine or tryptophan, this is likely a read error. This chain uses TRBV5-1 with TRBJ2-3; D might be TRBD1 (6 bases). Germline V gives CDR1 SGHRS, CDR2 YFSETQ. Trimming left V 4 bases short and J 6 bases short, with 18 bases between. The length of the CDR3 is 15 residues. The CDR3 spells CASSMGSHTGDTQYS. Here the CDR3 DNA reads TGCGCCAGCAGCATGGGGAGCCATACAGGGGATACGCAGTATTCT.

In its sample, this clonotype was seen a few times. Mismatch with germline at one junction end may stem from a read error. V gene TRBV9 combines with J gene TRBJ1-6; 7 bases line up with TRBD1. Germline-derived CDR1 and CDR2 are SGDLS and YYNGEE. CDR3 length: 16 residues. The CDR3 bases are TGTGGCAGCAGCGAGGGACGACAGGGCTATAATTCACCCCTCCACTTT. Translated: CGSSEGRQGYNSPLHF. Full variable domain (outside the CDR3, taken from reference TRBV9 and TRBJ1-6): DSGVTQTPKHLITATGQRVTLRCSPRSGDLSVYWYQQSLDQGLQFLIQYYNGEERAKGNILERFSAQQFPDLHSELNLSSLELGDSALYFCGSSEGRQGYNSPLHFGNGTRLTVT.

The chain couples TRBV5-1 to TRBJ2-2; D possibly corresponds to TRBD2 (5 bases). The CDR3 is 16 residues long. In germline, CDR1 is SGHRS, CDR2 YFSETQ. The germline V and J ends were trimmed by 2 bases and 0 bases, with 11 bases remaining between them. The CDR3 sequence: CASSFSGFANTGELFF. The CDR3 DNA is TGCGCCAGCAGCTTCTCGGGGTTTGCGAACACCGGGGAGCTGTTTTTT.